This is a list of T cell receptor beta chains from one sample in a study of shared clonotypes between healthy human individuals. Data came from immunoSEQ multiplex PCR; TCRdb stores just in-frame clones and leaves some out. Among some 1,100,000 clones listed, around 78% were seen once. Sequenced sample: memory CD4+ T cells from PBMCs. Source of these receptors: a man between 18 and 35 years old in good health. Some clones in this sample may be carry-over from other donors' samples. The CDR3 runs from the conserved cysteine through the conserved F or W. Each record gives: J gene, D gene, clone size, V gene, CDR3 DNA, CDR3 protein. D genes are given only for firm matches. Size values are once, few and many counts, or a class for expanded clones, and some rows have none.

J gene: TRBJ1-1; D gene: TRBD1; clone size: few; V gene: TRBV5-1; CDR3 DNA: TGCGCCAGTAGGATACAGGGGGCCCGAACTGAAGCTTTCTTT; CDR3 protein: CASRIQGARTEAFF
J gene: TRBJ1-2; D gene: NA; clone size: NA; V gene: TRBV5-8; CDR3 DNA: TGTGCCAGCAGCTTGCTTTGGAACTATGGCTACACCTTC; CDR3 protein: CASSLLWNYGYTF
J gene: TRBJ1-5; D gene: NA; clone size: NA; V gene: TRBV28; CDR3 DNA: TGTGCCAGCAGTTTATTCCGAGGGGGGGGAAATCAGCCCCAGCATTTT; CDR3 protein: CASSLFRGGGNQPQHF
J gene: TRBJ2-6; D gene: NA; clone size: NA; V gene: TRBV18; CDR3 DNA: TGTGCCAGCTCACTAGATATAGGGGCCAACGTCCTGACTTTC; CDR3 protein: CASSLDIGANVLTF
J gene: TRBJ2-5; D gene: NA; clone size: NA; V gene: TRBV10-3; CDR3 DNA: TGTGCCATCAGTGGCCCCAGCGGACAAGAGACCCAGTACTTC; CDR3 protein: CAISGPSGQETQYF
J gene: TRBJ1-1; D gene: NA; clone size: NA; V gene: TRBV27; CDR3 DNA: TGTGCCAGCAGTTATAGGGCGAACACTGAAGCTTTCTTT; CDR3 protein: CASSYRANTEAFF
J gene: TRBJ1-4; D gene: NA; clone size: NA; V gene: TRBV29-1; CDR3 DNA: TGCAGCGTCCAGCGGGGAAGGAATGAAAAACTGTTTTTT; CDR3 protein: CSVQRGRNEKLFF
J gene: TRBJ2-1; D gene: NA; clone size: NA; V gene: TRBV10-3; CDR3 DNA: TGTGCCATCAGTGAGTCGAGATATGAGCAGTTCTTC; CDR3 protein: CAISESRYEQFF
J gene: TRBJ2-3; D gene: NA; clone size: NA; V gene: TRBV27; CDR3 DNA: TGTGCCAGCAGTTTATCATTTTTAGGTACGCAGTATTTT; CDR3 protein: CASSLSFLGTQYF
J gene: TRBJ1-5; D gene: NA; clone size: few; V gene: TRBV20-1; CDR3 DNA: TGCAGTGCTAAAGGATATCAGCCCCAGCATTTT; CDR3 protein: CSAKGYQPQHF
J gene: TRBJ2-2; D gene: TRBD2; clone size: NA; V gene: TRBV4-2; CDR3 DNA: TGTGCCAGCAGCCAAAGAGCTAGCGGTCCAGCGAACACCGGGGAGCTGTTTTTT; CDR3 protein: CASSQRASGPANTGELFF
J gene: TRBJ2-1; D gene: NA; clone size: few; V gene: TRBV1; CDR3 DNA: TGCACCAGCAGCCAAGGGGTTCCGAGACTAGAGCAGTTCTTC; CDR3 protein: CTSSQGVPRLEQFF
J gene: TRBJ2-7; D gene: TRBD1; clone size: NA; V gene: TRBV7-9; CDR3 DNA: TGTGCCAGCAGCCTCCGGGACAGCGCCGACGAGCAGTACTTC; CDR3 protein: CASSLRDSADEQYF
J gene: TRBJ2-1; D gene: NA; clone size: NA; V gene: TRBV9; CDR3 DNA: TGTGCCAGCAGCATACAGGGTGGATCCTACAATGAGCAGTTCTTC; CDR3 protein: CASSIQGGSYNEQFF
J gene: TRBJ2-1; D gene: NA; clone size: NA; V gene: TRBV7-9; CDR3 DNA: TGTGCCAGCAGCTTAGGCCGCGAGCAGTTCTTC; CDR3 protein: CASSLGREQFF
J gene: TRBJ1-2; D gene: NA; clone size: NA; V gene: TRBV28; CDR3 DNA: TGTGCCAGCAGTGACGGGACAAGAAACTATGGCTACACCTTC; CDR3 protein: CASSDGTRNYGYTF
J gene: TRBJ2-3; D gene: NA; clone size: few; V gene: TRBV11-2; CDR3 DNA: TGTGCCAGCCAGGTGGGGGATACGCAGTATTTT; CDR3 protein: CASQVGDTQYF
J gene: TRBJ2-7; D gene: TRBD2; clone size: NA; V gene: TRBV18; CDR3 DNA: TGTGCCAGCTCACTGGGACTAGCGGGAGGGCCTGGGCACCTTTACGAGCAGTACTTC; CDR3 protein: CASSLGLAGGPGHLYEQYF
J gene: TRBJ2-1; D gene: NA; clone size: NA; V gene: TRBV28; CDR3 DNA: TGTGCCAGCAGTGGGAGCAGGGGAGGGGTCAATGAGCAGTTCTTC; CDR3 protein: CASSGSRGGVNEQFF
J gene: TRBJ2-5; D gene: TRBD2; clone size: NA; V gene: TRBV6-1; CDR3 DNA: TGTGCCAGCAGTATAGCGGGAGGGCCGGAAGAGACCCAGTACTTC; CDR3 protein: CASSIAGGPEETQYF
J gene: TRBJ1-1; D gene: NA; clone size: NA; V gene: TRBV29-1; CDR3 DNA: TGCAGCGTTGTGGGCCAGTCCAGGAACACTGAAGCTTTCTTT; CDR3 protein: CSVVGQSRNTEAFF
J gene: TRBJ2-7; D gene: TRBD2; clone size: NA; V gene: TRBV6-4; CDR3 DNA: TGTGCCAGCAGGACTAGCCCGGGAAACGAGCAGTACTTC; CDR3 protein: CASRTSPGNEQYF
J gene: TRBJ2-7; D gene: NA; clone size: NA; V gene: TRBV6-4; CDR3 DNA: TGTGCCAGCAGATTACATGACAAAGGCAACTACGAGCAGTACTTC; CDR3 protein: CASRLHDKGNYEQYF
J gene: TRBJ1-1; D gene: TRBD1; clone size: NA; V gene: TRBV5-4; CDR3 DNA: TGTGCCAGCAGCCCCGGGAGGGGACAGATGAACACTGAAGCTTTCTTT; CDR3 protein: CASSPGRGQMNTEAFF
J gene: TRBJ2-1; D gene: TRBD2; clone size: once; V gene: TRBV18; CDR3 DNA: TGTGCCAGCTCACCACCCCAGCGGGGTTACAATGAGCAGTTCTTC; CDR3 protein: CASSPPQRGYNEQFF
J gene: TRBJ2-3; D gene: NA; clone size: NA; V gene: TRBV19; CDR3 DNA: TGTGCCAGTGCTAAGGTTTCCAGCACAGATACGCAGTATTTT; CDR3 protein: CASAKVSSTDTQYF
J gene: TRBJ2-5; D gene: NA; clone size: NA; V gene: TRBV28; CDR3 DNA: TGTGCCAGCAGTTTGGGCGGGCCAGGGGAGACCCAGTACTTC; CDR3 protein: CASSLGGPGETQYF
J gene: TRBJ1-2; D gene: NA; clone size: once; V gene: TRBV2; CDR3 DNA: TGTGCCGGGAACCTCGGACAGTCCCTCGGTGGCTACACCTTC; CDR3 protein: CAGNLGQSLGGYTF
J gene: TRBJ2-5; D gene: TRBD2; clone size: NA; V gene: TRBV5-1; CDR3 DNA: TGCGCCAGCAGCTCTTCAGCGGGAGGGAGGGGGACCCAGTACTTC; CDR3 protein: CASSSSAGGRGTQYF
J gene: TRBJ2-2; D gene: TRBD2; clone size: NA; V gene: TRBV5-1; CDR3 DNA: TGCGCCAGCAGCTTGGAACTAGCGGGAGATGCCGGGGAGCTGTTTTTT; CDR3 protein: CASSLELAGDAGELFF
J gene: TRBJ2-7; D gene: TRBD2; clone size: NA; V gene: TRBV6-1; CDR3 DNA: TGTGCCAGCAGTGAACTAGCGGGAGGCTACGAGCAGTACTTC; CDR3 protein: CASSELAGGYEQYF
J gene: TRBJ2-7; D gene: TRBD1; clone size: NA; V gene: TRBV7-2; CDR3 DNA: TGTGCCAGCAGCTCTACAGGGGGGTACCGGACCTACGAGCAGTACTTC; CDR3 protein: CASSSTGGYRTYEQYF
J gene: TRBJ1-5; D gene: NA; clone size: NA; V gene: TRBV6-5; CDR3 DNA: TGTGCCAGCAGCCGGGACCATAGCAATCAGCCCCAGCATTTT; CDR3 protein: CASSRDHSNQPQHF
J gene: TRBJ1-1; D gene: NA; clone size: NA; V gene: TRBV5-4; CDR3 DNA: TGTGCCAGCAGCTTGCAAGGAACCGGAAGGACTGAAGCTTTCTTT; CDR3 protein: CASSLQGTGRTEAFF
J gene: TRBJ1-2; D gene: NA; clone size: few; V gene: TRBV5-1; CDR3 DNA: TGCGCCAGCAGCTTGTGGAACGCAAACTATGGCTACACCTTC; CDR3 protein: CASSLWNANYGYTF
J gene: TRBJ2-5; D gene: NA; clone size: NA; V gene: TRBV15; CDR3 DNA: TGTGCCACCCCTGCCCAGTACTTC; CDR3 protein: CATPAQYF
J gene: TRBJ2-6; D gene: NA; clone size: few; V gene: TRBV10-3; CDR3 DNA: TGTGCCATACGGACAGCCCCGTCTGGGGCCAACGTCCTGACTTTC; CDR3 protein: CAIRTAPSGANVLTF
J gene: TRBJ2-5; D gene: NA; clone size: few; V gene: TRBV9; CDR3 DNA: TGTGCCAGCAGCGTAGGAGGGGCAGTTGAGACCCAGTACTTC; CDR3 protein: CASSVGGAVETQYF
J gene: TRBJ2-7; D gene: NA; clone size: NA; V gene: TRBV18; CDR3 DNA: TGTGCCAGCTCGATTCCAGGGCTGTACGAGCAGTACTTC; CDR3 protein: CASSIPGLYEQYF
J gene: TRBJ2-1; D gene: NA; clone size: NA; V gene: TRBV11-2; CDR3 DNA: TGTGCCAGCAGCTTAGCTAGCAGCGATGAGCAGTTCTTC; CDR3 protein: CASSLASSDEQFF
J gene: TRBJ2-5; D gene: NA; clone size: NA; V gene: TRBV2; CDR3 DNA: TGTGCCAGCAGCCAAGGACGGCGTCAAGAGACCCAGTACTTC; CDR3 protein: CASSQGRRQETQYF
J gene: TRBJ1-1; D gene: NA; clone size: NA; V gene: TRBV27; CDR3 DNA: TGTGCCAGCAGTTTAAGAATCTACACTGAAGCTTTCTTT; CDR3 protein: CASSLRIYTEAFF
J gene: TRBJ2-7; D gene: TRBD2; clone size: NA; V gene: TRBV27; CDR3 DNA: TGTGCCAGCAGTTTAGCCTGGGGAGGGTACGAGCAGTACTTC; CDR3 protein: CASSLAWGGYEQYF
J gene: TRBJ2-3; D gene: NA; clone size: NA; V gene: TRBV6-4; CDR3 DNA: TGTGCCAGCCGTCTCGTTGGTGGCACAGATACGCAGTATTTT; CDR3 protein: CASRLVGGTDTQYF
J gene: TRBJ2-3; D gene: TRBD2; clone size: NA; V gene: TRBV5-6; CDR3 DNA: TGTGCCAGCAGAAAGCGGGAGGGCTCATTAGATACGCAGTATTTT; CDR3 protein: CASRKREGSLDTQYF
J gene: TRBJ1-5; D gene: NA; clone size: once; V gene: TRBV19; CDR3 DNA: TGTGCCAGTAGTAGTCGCAGGGCGGATAGCAATCAGCCCCAGCATTTT; CDR3 protein: CASSSRRADSNQPQHF
J gene: TRBJ1-2; D gene: NA; clone size: NA; V gene: TRBV7-9; CDR3 DNA: TGTGCCAGCGCCCGCGATCTAAATGGCTACACCTTC; CDR3 protein: CASARDLNGYTF
J gene: TRBJ2-2; D gene: NA; clone size: NA; V gene: TRBV27; CDR3 DNA: TGTGCCAGCAGTCCGTACTCTTTGGCAGGTCTGGGCTCAAAAAGCACCGGGGAGCTGTTTTTT; CDR3 protein: CASSPYSLAGLGSKSTGELFF